These 17 T cell receptor beta chains were sequenced from one sample in a study of cytomegalovirus exposure and HLA in healthy donors. Use of 60 Vbeta and 13 Jbeta primers characterized the PCR. Sequencing used immunoSEQ multiplex PCR; TCRdb keeps in-frame clones, though not all of them. The sample lists 45,000 to 70,000 clones, nearly 85% seen once, with roughly 1.4% in the top ten. The sequencing input was PBMCs. The receptor source for this set is a man aged 25-45 years in good health and CMV-seronegative.

V usage is TRBV7-9 and J usage is TRBJ2-1; 8 bases agree with TRBD2. From germline, CDR1 is SEHNR and CDR2 FQNEAQ (reference sequence). The trim removed 5 bases at V and 8 bases at J, leaving 11 bases unmatched. This CDR3 is 15 amino acids long. This CDR3 is CASSPTGGLDDEQFF. The CDR3 bases are TGTGCCAGCAGCCCTACGGGAGGGCTCGACGATGAGCAGTTCTTC.

The chain is built from TRBV15 and TRBJ1-2, with D tentatively TRBD1 (6 bases). This CDR3 is built from 14 residues. CDR1 LNHNV and CDR2 YYDKDF come from the germline V gene (reference sequence). The V end was cut by 4 bases, the J end by 0 bases, with 9 bases between. CDR3 region: CATSKGHTNYGYTF. The CDR3 bases are TGTGCCACCAGCAAGGGACACACTAACTATGGCTACACCTTC.

The chain joins TRBV6-1 to TRBJ2-7; TRBD2 matches at 11 bases. Per germline, CDR1 MNHNS and CDR2 SASEGT. The CDR3 sequence is 15 residues long. V shed 8 bases, J shed 1 base, and the junction held 7 bases outside the gene matches. The CDR3 loop is CASARTSGGSYEQYF. In nucleotides, the CDR3 is TGTGCCAGCGCCCGAACTAGCGGGGGTTCCTACGAGCAGTACTTC.

The rearrangement joins TRBV10-3 to TRBJ1-5; 8 nucleotides agree with TRBD1. This CDR3 contains 14 residues. The trim removed 8 bases at V and 4 bases at J, leaving 7 bases unmatched. Germline CDR1 reads ENHRY; CDR2 reads SYGVKD. This chain's CDR3 is CAIGGQGANQPQHF. In DNA, the CDR3 is TGTGCCATCGGCGGTCAGGGGGCAAATCAGCCCCAGCATTTT.

The CDR3 DNA reads as TGTGCCAGCAGCTTTGGTCCTAGCGGGAGTCGCACAGATACGCAGTATTTT. This codes for CASSFGPSGSRTDTQYF. V is TRBV11-2 and J is TRBJ2-3; TRBD2 matches at 10 bases. The CDR3 sequence is 17 residues long. CDR1 is SGHAT and CDR2 is FQNNGV in the germline V gene. Trimming took 3 bases from V and 1 from J; bases not matched to a gene: 7.

This chain uses TRBV25-1 with TRBJ1-2; D is uncertain. V was trimmed by 4 bases and J by 5 bases, leaving 5 bases between them. The germline V gene has CDR1 MGHDK and CDR2 SYGVNS. The CDR3 sequence is 11 residues long. CDR3 sequence: CASSAGYGYTF. CDR3 nucleotides: TGTGCCAGCAGTGCGGGGTATGGCTACACCTTC.

The CDR3 nucleotides read TGTGCCAGCAGAGAGGGTGTAACTTTCTTT. It yields the protein CASREGVTFF. The rearrangement links TRBV2 to TRBJ1-1; D is uncertain. The CDR3 loop spans 10 amino acids. Germline V gene data show CDR1 as SNHLY and CDR2 as FYNNEI. V gave up 6 bases and J gave up 12 bases, with 11 bases separating them.

The V and J genes are TRBV30 and TRBJ2-1; TRBD1 matches 7 bases. This CDR3 is 12 amino acids long. Trimming took 3 bases from V and 11 from J; bases not matched to a gene: 7. Germline CDR1 is GTSNPN and CDR2 is SVGIG (reference sequence). The CDR3 DNA reads TGTGCCTGGAGGGTAAACAGGGGTCAGCAGTTCTTC. Its protein product is CAWRVNRGQQFF.

V is TRBV2 and J is TRBJ2-5; 7 bases fit TRBD1. Near its end, the DNA agrees better with TRBJ2-7, so the J call may be wrong. The CDR3 length is 17 residues. Germline V CDR1 and CDR2: SNHLY, FYNNEI. The CDR3 loop reads CASSEVLWTGTYGEQYF. For the CDR3, the DNA is TGTGCCAGCAGTGAAGTACTGTGGACAGGTACCTATGGCGAGCAGTACTTC.

This sequence joins TRBV9 and TRBJ2-3; D perhaps matches TRBD2 (6 bases). V was trimmed by 1 base and J by 3 bases, leaving 12 bases between them. CDR3 size: 15 residues. CDR1 is SGDLS, CDR2 YYNGEE, per germline. CDR3 region: CASSVSPGETDTQYF. The CDR3 region has the DNA TGTGCCAGCAGCGTATCTCCGGGAGAAACAGATACGCAGTATTTT.

This chain uses TRBV7-9 with TRBJ2-3; TRBD1 agrees at 8 bases. The CDR3 loop spans 16 amino acids. V trimming: 5 bases; J trimming: 2 bases; junction bases outside the gene matches: 9. CDR1 and CDR2 from the germline V gene are SEHNR and FQNEAQ (reference sequence). DNA of the CDR3: TGTGCCAGCAGCACAGGACAGGGAGGTTTCACAGATACGCAGTATTTT. This codes for CASSTGQGGFTDTQYF.

This clone was counted only a few times. The chain employs TRBV25-1 and TRBJ2-2, with 7 bases aligning to TRBD1. CDR3 size: 14 residues. Germline loops: CDR1 MGHDK, CDR2 SYGVNS. Trimming at V came to 4 bases and at J to 1 base, leaving 0 bases not matched to a gene. In DNA, the CDR3 is TGTGCCAGCAGTGGACAGGGGAACACCGGGGAGCTGTTTTTT. It encodes CASSGQGNTGELFF.

This chain connects TRBV4-1 to TRBJ2-7; TRBD2 matches 9 bases. Trimming took 3 bases from V and 4 from J; bases not matched to a gene: 13. From germline, CDR1 is MGHRA and CDR2 YSYEKL. The CDR3 consists of 17 residues. The CDR3 DNA reads as TGCGCCAGCAGCCAGAGGGAAAAGGCTAGCGGGGCGTACGAGCAGTACTTC. It is translated as CASSQREKASGAYEQYF.

The rearrangement links TRBV2 to TRBJ2-3; D might be TRBD1 (6 bases). V was clipped by 2 bases and J by 0 bases, with 27 bases between them. This CDR3 region has 21 residues. The germline V gene has CDR1 SNHLY and CDR2 FYNNEI. For the CDR3, the DNA is TGTGCCAGCAGTGAACTCCCGGCAGGGGTTTTTTCGTGGTGGAGCACAGATACGCAGTATTTT. Translation gives CASSELPAGVFSWWSTDTQYF.

Only a few counts were recorded for this clone. The rearrangement joins TRBV18 to TRBJ2-1; D is possibly TRBD2 (6 bases). The CDR3 spans 17 residues. CDR1 is KGHSH, CDR2 LQKENI, per germline. Between the trimmed V and J ends, which lost 3 bases and 6 bases, there was a span of 21 bases. CDR3 region: CASSPLPQAEGLNEQFF. As DNA, the CDR3 is TGTGCCAGCTCACCCCTCCCCCAAGCGGAGGGGCTCAATGAGCAGTTCTTC.

CDR3 sequence (DNA): TGTGCCAGTCACTCCAGGGATTCCCACGAGCAGTACTTC. Protein sequence: CASHSRDSHEQYF. This sequence joins TRBV19 and TRBJ2-7; the D gene is possibly TRBD1 (5 bases). The germline gives CDR1 LNHDA, CDR2 SQIVND (reference sequence). This CDR3 region has 13 residues. The V end lost 8 bases, the J end lost 5 bases, and 16 bases lay between the germline ends.

This chain joins TRBV4-3 and TRBJ2-2; D might be TRBD1 (6 bases). The V end was cut by 1 base, the J end by 3 bases, with 21 bases between. This CDR3 has 19 residues. The germline CDR1 and CDR2 sequences are LGHNA and YSLEER. This chain's CDR3 is CASSQAMTLTGPYTGELFF. DNA for the CDR3: TGCGCCAGCAGCCAAGCTATGACCCTGACAGGTCCTTACACCGGGGAGCTGTTTTTT.